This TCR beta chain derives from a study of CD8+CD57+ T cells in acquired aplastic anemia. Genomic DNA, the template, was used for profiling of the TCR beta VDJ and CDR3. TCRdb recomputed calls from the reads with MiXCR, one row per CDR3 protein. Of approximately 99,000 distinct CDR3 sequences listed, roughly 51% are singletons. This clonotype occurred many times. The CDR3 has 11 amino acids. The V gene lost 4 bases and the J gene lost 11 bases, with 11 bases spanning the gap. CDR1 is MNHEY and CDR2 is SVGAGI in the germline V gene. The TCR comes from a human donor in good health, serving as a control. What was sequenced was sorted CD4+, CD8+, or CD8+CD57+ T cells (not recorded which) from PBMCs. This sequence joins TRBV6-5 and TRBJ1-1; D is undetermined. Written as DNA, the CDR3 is TGTGCCAGCAGTTCATCAGGTAGGGCTTTCTTT. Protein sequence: CASSSSGRAFF.